This T cell receptor (beta chain) was obtained from a study of CD8 T cells in ankylosing spondylitis. Study-level findings and limits: What appeared characteristic of ankylosing spondylitis blood was a TCR beta motif of fewer than ten highly homologous variants.

Each CDR3 protein gets one entry after TCRdb re-called the 5' RACE reads with MiXCR. The sample has 150,000 to 200,000 distinct CDR3 sequences, under 35% seen once. The germline V and J ends were trimmed by 2 bases and 13 bases, with 12 bases remaining between them. This CDR3 is built from 12 residues. Germline-derived CDR1 and CDR2 are LGHDT and YNNKEL (reference sequence). This clonotype turned up a few times. Antigen specificity is unknown. This clonotype was obtained from a male donor with ankylosing spondylitis. This chain connects TRBV3-1 to TRBJ2-1, with a weak D call TRBD1 (5 bases). Sequenced material: synovial fluid, either unsorted or a sorted T cell fraction (not recorded which). The CDR3 DNA is TGTGCCAGCAGCCAACTCGACAGCACACAGTTCTTC. Protein: CASSQLDSTQFF.